The 18 T cell receptor beta chains below all came from one sample that was sequenced in a study of cytomegalovirus exposure and HLA in healthy donors. Amplification used 60 Vbeta primers and 13 Jbeta primers. Some clones are missing from TCRdb's copy, which holds only in-frame ones; the method was immunoSEQ multiplex PCR. Its table records about 140,000 clones. The sequenced sample consisted of PBMCs. All receptors derive from a man between 40 and 49 years old in good health and CMV-seronegative.

This sequence joins TRBV5-6 and TRBJ2-5; 9 nucleotides line up with TRBD1. Germline-derived CDR1 and CDR2 are SGHDT and YYEEEE. The CDR3 has 15 amino acids. Trimming took 2 bases from V and 3 from J; bases not matched to a gene: 5. CDR3 in amino acids: CASSFRTGVKETQYF. CDR3 DNA sequence: TGTGCCAGCAGCTTTCGGACAGGGGTGAAAGAGACCCAGTACTTC.

The gene calls are TRBV9 and TRBJ1-3; 7 bases map to TRBD1. There are 15 residues in the CDR3. Trimming cost V 0 bases and J 5 bases; bases outside gene matches: 5. The germline V gene encodes CDR1 SGDLS and CDR2 YYNGEE. In DNA form, the CDR3 reads TGTGCCAGCAGCGTAGACGGGACAGTCAGAAACACCATATATTTT. This sequence encodes CASSVDGTVRNTIYF.

The chain recombines TRBV19 with TRBJ1-5; 8 bases align to TRBD1. The trim removed 3 bases at V and 4 bases at J, leaving 2 bases unmatched. This CDR3 has 14 residues. In germline, CDR1 is LNHDA, CDR2 SQIVND (reference sequence). CDR3 loop: CASSIRDRNQPQHF. Written as DNA, the CDR3 is TGTGCCAGTAGTATTAGGGACAGGAATCAGCCCCAGCATTTT.

This sequence joins TRBV2 and TRBJ2-7; 11 bases are a match to TRBD2. The CDR3 consists of 15 residues. J was trimmed by 7 bases and V by 6 bases; bases with no gene match: 11. From germline, CDR1 is SNHLY and CDR2 FYNNEI. CDR3 residues: CASSPTLAGDQEQYF. CDR3 DNA: TGTGCCAGCAGCCCCACACTAGCGGGGGACCAAGAGCAGTACTTC. The full variable domain, in which reference TRBV2 and TRBJ2-7 provide the parts outside the CDR3, is EPEVTQTPSHQVTQMGQEVILRCVPISNHLYFYWYRQILGQKVEFLVSFYNNEISEKSEIFDDQFSVERPDGSNFTLKIRSTKLEDSAMYFCASSPTLAGDQEQYFGPGTRLTVT.

The CDR3 loop is CASSLLRTASTDTQYF. The CDR3 DNA reads as TGTGCCAGCAGTTTACTCCGGACAGCTAGCACAGATACGCAGTATTTT. The rearrangement joins TRBV27 to TRBJ2-3; maybe TRBD1 (6 bases). Germline assignment: CDR1 MNHEY and CDR2 SMNVEV (reference sequence). Trimming cost V 2 bases and J 0 bases, with 12 bases left between them. The CDR3 sequence is 16 residues long.

The chain is built from TRBV4-1 and TRBJ1-1; tentative D call: TRBD1 (5 bases). The V gene's germline CDR1 is MGHRA and CDR2 YSYEKL. The CDR3 sequence is 14 residues long. With 1 base removed from V and 1 base from J, the gap between germline ends came to 7 bases. The CDR3 DNA reads as TGCGCCAGCAGCCAAGCCGACAGGAACACTGAAGCTTTCTTT. Translation: CASSQADRNTEAFF.

V gene TRBV19 combines with J gene TRBJ2-5, with D perhaps TRBD2 (6 bases). CDR3 length equals 15 residues. Germline-derived CDR1 and CDR2 are LNHDA and SQIVND (reference sequence). Between the trimmed V and J ends, which lost 1 base and 3 bases, there was a span of 12 bases. CDR3 residues: CASSIVTSPKETQYF. CDR3 sequence (DNA): TGTGCCAGTAGTATAGTGACTAGTCCCAAAGAGACCCAGTACTTC. The whole variable domain, filled in from reference TRBV19 and TRBJ2-5, reads DGGITQSPKYLFRKEGQNVTLSCEQNLNHDAMYWYRQDPGQGLRLIYYSQIVNDFQKGDIAEGYSVSREKKESFPLTVTSAQKNPTAFYLCASSIVTSPKETQYFGPGTRLLVL.

J is TRBJ1-4 and V is TRBV19, with D tentatively TRBD1 (5 bases). The V gene lost 5 bases and the J gene lost 8 bases, with 15 bases spanning the gap. The CDR3 is 14 amino acids. CDR1 is LNHDA and CDR2 is SQIVND in the germline V gene (reference sequence). Here the CDR3 DNA reads TGTGCCAGTAGTCTGGCCAGGGAGGGGGAAAAACTGTTTTTT. Protein sequence: CASSLAREGEKLFF.

This chain uses TRBV12-5 with TRBJ1-5; 9 bases are a match to TRBD1. Germline V gives CDR1 LGHNT, CDR2 FRNRAP. The CDR3 sequence is 16 residues long. J was trimmed by 7 bases and V by 2 bases; bases with no gene match: 9. The DNA of the CDR3 is TGTGCTAGTGGTTTGACAGGGGGGACAGGGAACCAGCCCCAGCATTTT. Protein: CASGLTGGTGNQPQHF. The entire variable domain, with the rest obtained from reference TRBV12-5 and TRBJ1-5, is as follows: DARVTQTPRHKVTEMGQEVTMRCQPILGHNTVFWYRQTMMQGLELLAYFRNRAPLDDSGMPKDRFSAEMPDATLATLKIQPSEPRDSAVYFCASGLTGGTGNQPQHFGDGTRLSIL.

The V call is TRBV2, the J call TRBJ1-4, with TRBD1 matching 7 bases. This CDR3 is 13 amino acids long. J lost 8 bases, V lost 6 bases, and 6 bases had no gene match. The germline CDR1 and CDR2 sequences are SNHLY and FYNNEI. CDR3: CASRRQGGEKLFF. The CDR3 DNA reads as TGTGCCAGCAGGCGACAGGGTGGCGAAAAACTGTTTTTT.

The chain is built from TRBV27 and TRBJ2-6; 9 nucleotides match TRBD1. CDR3 size: 17 residues. The trim removed 6 bases at V and 1 base at J, leaving 7 bases unmatched. Germline CDR1 and CDR2: MNHEY and SMNVEV (reference sequence). The CDR3 DNA reads TGTGCCAGCAGGCCGGGGACAGGGTTTTCTGGGGCCAACGTCCTGACTTTC. This translates into CASRPGTGFSGANVLTF.

The rearrangement uses TRBV10-3 and TRBJ2-7; tentative D call: TRBD2 (6 bases). V gave up 7 bases and J gave up 0 bases, with 16 bases separating them. Germline CDR1 reads ENHRY; CDR2 reads SYGVKD. This CDR3 region has 15 residues. CDR3 coding DNA: TGTGCCATCAATATCGGCGGGGTGCCCTCCTACGAGCAGTACTTC. Protein product: CAINIGGVPSYEQYF.

The CDR3 bases are TGCGCCAGCAGCCATGGAAGGACTAGTGGCGGCTACGAGCAGTACTTC. The encoded protein is CASSHGRTSGGYEQYF. The chain couples TRBV4-1 to TRBJ2-7, with TRBD2 matching over 7 bases. The CDR3 is 16 residues long. Germline trimming cut 3 bases from V and 3 bases from J; bases unmatched to any gene: 11. Per the germline V gene, CDR1 is MGHRA and CDR2 is YSYEKL.

This chain joins TRBV9 and TRBJ1-1; D possibly corresponds to TRBD1 (6 bases). The V end was cut by 0 bases, the J end by 4 bases, with 13 bases between. This CDR3 has 15 amino acids. CDR1 and CDR2 from the germline V gene are SGDLS and YYNGEE. The DNA for the CDR3 is TGTGCCAGCAGCGTAGGACCGGGGGGGGCCACTGAAGCTTTCTTT. Amino acid sequence: CASSVGPGGATEAFF.

This chain joins TRBV5-4 and TRBJ2-1; D might be TRBD2 (6 bases). From germline, CDR1 is SGHNT and CDR2 YYREEE (reference sequence). V lost 4 bases and J 8 bases, leaving 22 bases between the germline ends. This CDR3 region has 16 residues. The CDR3 loop is CASSHPRRAENDEQFF. The CDR3 DNA sequence: TGTGCCAGCAGCCATCCCCGGAGGGCCGAAAACGATGAGCAGTTCTTC.

The genes are TRBV7-6 and TRBJ2-2, with a possible D match to TRBD2 (7 bases). The length of the CDR3 is 15 residues. V shed 5 bases and J shed 6 bases, with 16 bases lying between them. The germline V gene encodes CDR1 SGHVS and CDR2 FNYEAQ. The CDR3 is CASSRRGGGSGELFF. The CDR3 coding sequence is TGTGCCAGCAGCCGCCGGGGAGGGGGGTCCGGGGAGCTGTTTTTT.

This rearrangement joins TRBV5-4 to TRBJ1-6; tentative D call: TRBD1 (5 bases). V was shortened by 4 bases and J by 0 bases, with 11 bases between the two germline ends. This CDR3 is built from 16 residues. The germline V gene has CDR1 SGHNT and CDR2 YYREEE (reference sequence). CDR3 protein: CASSPGGNSYNSPLHF. In DNA, the CDR3 is TGTGCCAGCAGCCCGGGGGGAAACTCCTATAATTCACCCCTCCACTTT.

The rearrangement links TRBV5-4 to TRBJ1-2; tentatively, D is TRBD1 (6 bases). CDR3 length: 15 amino acids. In germline, CDR1 is SGHNT, CDR2 YYREEE (reference sequence). The germline V and J ends were trimmed by 5 bases and 6 bases, with 20 bases remaining between them. CDR3: CASSPFVDRTDGYTF. CDR3 DNA: TGTGCCAGCAGTCCTTTCGTGGATAGGACAGATGGCTACACCTTC.